This T cell receptor (beta chain) originates from a study of T cell repertoires in cytomegalovirus infection. Findings and caveats of the study: CMV-specific TCR beta clonotypes restricted by HLA-C dominated the ex vivo response.

The germline gives CDR1 SGHTA, CDR2 FQGNSA. CDR3 size: 12 residues. Trimming took 5 bases from V and 8 from J, leaving 12 bases between them. This clonotype was counted only a few times. Its cognate antigen is unknown. TCRdb reprocessed the reads via MiXCR and lists one record per CDR3 protein. This sample has nearly 700,000 distinct CDR3 sequences, with around 32% found just once. The sample in question was cultured PBMCs, obtained from culture after CMV antigen stimulation. The chain joins TRBV7-2 to TRBJ1-2; possibly TRBD1 for D (6 bases). This TCR derives from a human donor in good health (CMV status not recorded). Some clones in this sample may be carry-over from other donors' samples. The CDR3 sequence is CASSKTGSGYTF. The CDR3 DNA is TGTGCCAGCAGCAAGACAGGCAGCGGCTACACCTTC.